This TCR beta chain was sequenced in a study of cytomegalovirus exposure and HLA in healthy donors. Looking at the study overall: Previous work identified 120 million or so unique TCR beta sequences from about 179 million T cells. Overall study findings and caveats: In a later analysis, V- and J-gene trimming of beta chains associated with a DCLRE1C missense variant, replicated independently. Researchers reported that a few CMV-associated chains were confirmed in vitro as CMV antigen-specific.

The CDR3 sequence is 17 residues long. Germline-derived CDR1 and CDR2 are SGHDN and FVKESK. Germline trimming cut 3 bases from V and 4 bases from J; bases unmatched to any gene: 12. Note on this clone: Its antigen is not identified.

The PCR ran on 60 Vbeta and 13 Jbeta primers. This table comes from immunoSEQ multiplex PCR, and its TCRdb copy is limited to in-frame clones, with some not included. In the table there are 50,000 or so clones, 45% to 70% of which are singletons. The source is a human donor in good health. The chain employs TRBV14 and TRBJ1-2, with 9 bases aligning to TRBD1. Sequenced material: PBMCs. The CDR3, as DNA: TGTGCCAGCAGCCACCCAGGGGGACAGGGTGGCCCCTATGGCTACACCTTC. Protein product: CASSHPGGQGGPYGYTF.